This entry lists 19 T cell receptor beta chains sequenced from one sample in a study of T cells after yellow fever vaccination. TCRdb used MiXCR to reprocess the 5' RACE reads, holding one entry per CDR3 protein. The table has some 390,000 distinct CDR3 sequences, under 7.5% seen once. Sequenced here: PBMCs, sampled 5 days after the yellow fever booster vaccination. Source of these receptors: a young man who received the YFV17D yellow fever vaccine.

This clonotype was seen ten or more times. The genes are TRBV5-1 and TRBJ2-1, with TRBD2 matching over 10 bases. The CDR3 totals 14 residues. V was clipped by 4 bases and J by 8 bases; unmatched bases: 6. Germline V gene lookup returns CDR1 SGHRS and CDR2 YFSETQ. The CDR3 reads CASSHLAGADEQFF. CDR3 nucleotide sequence: TGCGCCAGCAGCCATCTAGCGGGAGCGGATGAGCAGTTCTTC.

This clonotype was seen only a few times. CDR3 nucleotides: TGCGCCAGCAGCCAAGTGGCTGGACAGGGCAATCAGCCCCAGCATTTT. Its translation is CASSQVAGQGNQPQHF. This sequence joins TRBV4-3 and TRBJ1-5, with 7 bases fitting TRBD1. Germline CDR1 and CDR2: LGHNA and YSLEER. The V segment lost 1 base and the J segment 2 bases; nucleotides outside the gene matches: 5. This CDR3 has 16 residues.

The CDR3 spells CASSLGYLGNYEQYF. CDR3 nucleotide sequence: TGTGCCAGCAGCTTAGGCTATCTCGGCAACTACGAGCAGTACTTC. The V and J genes are TRBV5-5 and TRBJ2-7; D gene unclear. Trimming left V 2 bases short and J 3 bases short, with 15 bases between. This CDR3 region has 15 residues. Germline V gene sequence: CDR1 SGHKS, CDR2 YYEKEE (reference sequence).

Concerning this clonotype: Germline is not matched at one junction end, which may reflect a read error. The chain couples TRBV20-1 to TRBJ2-4, with 8 bases that match TRBD1. The CDR3 contains 19 residues. The germline V gene encodes CDR1 DFQATT and CDR2 SNEGSKA (reference sequence). CDR3 DNA sequence: TGCTGTGCTAGAGAGGCTCCACACAGGGGGAAGGTGGCCAAAAACATTCAGTACTTC. Translated: CCAREAPHRGKVAKNIQYF.

This clonotype was counted ten times or more. The chain carries TRBV5-1 and TRBJ2-1; D may match TRBD1 or TRBD2 (5 bases each). V dropped 6 bases and J dropped 0 bases, with 16 bases sitting between them. The germline CDR1 and CDR2 sequences are SGHRS and YFSETQ. The CDR3 length is 16 residues. The DNA of the CDR3 is TGCGCCAGCACAATTTCCGGGACCCTCTCCTACAATGAGCAGTTCTTC. This sequence encodes CASTISGTLSYNEQFF.

The CDR3 here is CASSSSGTPNSPLHF. The CDR3 DNA sequence: TGTGCCAGCAGCTCCTCTGGGACACCTAATTCACCCCTCCACTTT. The chain has TRBV7-8 and TRBJ1-6, with D possibly TRBD1 on 6 matching bases. The CDR3 extends over 15 amino acids. The germline V and J ends were trimmed by 4 bases and 6 bases, with 13 bases remaining between them. The germline V gene has CDR1 SGHVS and CDR2 FQNEAQ.

This clonotype was found many times. The chain employs TRBV28 and TRBJ2-7; unclear D gene. V shed 4 bases and J shed 5 bases, with 15 bases lying between them. Germline CDR1 reads MDHEN; CDR2 reads SYDVKM. This CDR3 is built from 14 residues. CDR3 sequence: CASSSIGSWDEQYF. The CDR3 DNA is TGTGCCAGCAGTTCGATAGGATCATGGGACGAGCAGTACTTC.

This clonotype was picked up many times. The V gene is TRBV20-1, the J gene TRBJ2-1; 11 nucleotides match TRBD2. Germline CDR1 reads DFQATT; CDR2 reads SNEGSKA (reference sequence). With V trimmed by 6 bases and J by 2 bases, 3 bases remained unmatched. CDR3 size: 14 residues. In DNA, the CDR3 is TGCAGTGCCGCTAGCGGGGGGACCTACAATGAGCAGTTCTTC. Its translation is CSAASGGTYNEQFF.

A few counts support this clonotype. This chain joins TRBV5-1 and TRBJ1-2, with no clear D. The CDR3 sequence is 16 residues long. Germline values: CDR1 SGHRS, CDR2 YFSETQ. Trimming took 4 bases from V and 3 from J, leaving 19 bases between them. The CDR3 is CASSPTAGTADYGYTF. The CDR3 coding sequence is TGCGCCAGCAGCCCCACTGCAGGAACAGCGGACTATGGCTACACCTTC.

This clonotype was found many times. V gene TRBV6-5 combines with J gene TRBJ2-1; 8 bases are a match to TRBD2. V gave up 2 bases and J gave up 9 bases; unmatched junction bases: 12. The CDR3 runs to 16 residues. The germline V gene encodes CDR1 MNHEY and CDR2 SVGAGI. CDR3 nucleotide sequence: TGTGCCAGCAGTTACCGCTCGACTAGCGCGAAGGGTGAGCAGTTCTTC. Its protein product is CASSYRSTSAKGEQFF.

This clonotype was picked up many times. V is TRBV15 and J is TRBJ2-6; no definite D call. The CDR3 sequence is 15 residues long. In germline, CDR1 is LNHNV, CDR2 YYDKDF (reference sequence). The germline V and J ends were trimmed by 0 bases and 0 bases, with 3 bases remaining between them. In DNA form, the CDR3 reads TGTGCCACCAGCAGAGATGTCTCTGGGGCCAACGTCCTGACTTTC. Residues: CATSRDVSGANVLTF.

This clonotype was observed a few times. CDR3 sequence: CSASRGGGTDTQYF. The CDR3 nucleotides are TGCAGTGCTAGCCGCGGGGGCGGAACAGATACGCAGTATTTT. The V gene is TRBV20-1, the J gene TRBJ2-3; the D gene is possibly TRBD2 (7 bases). Germline CDR1 is DFQATT and CDR2 is SNEGSKA (reference sequence). Trimming pared 3 bases from V and 3 bases from J, leaving 13 bases between. The CDR3 has 14 amino acids.

The V gene is TRBV5-6, the J gene TRBJ2-4, with TRBD1 matching over 9 bases. The germline V gene has CDR1 SGHDT and CDR2 YYEEEE. The CDR3 is made up of 16 amino acids. V was clipped by 4 bases and J by 1 base; unmatched bases: 6. In DNA, the CDR3 is TGTGCCAGCAGCACATACAGGGGGCAGGCCAAAAACATTCAGTACTTC. It yields the protein CASSTYRGQAKNIQYF. The full variable domain, with the rest looked up from reference TRBV5-6 and TRBJ2-4, is DAGVTQSPTHLIKTRGQQVTLRCSPKSGHDTVSWYQQALGQGPQFIFQYYEEEERQRGNFPDRFSGHQFPNYSSELNVNALLLGDSALYLCASSTYRGQAKNIQYFGAGTRLSVL.

The chain carries TRBV27 and TRBJ2-4; 9 bases match TRBD2. The length of the CDR3 is 14 residues. Germline V gene data show CDR1 as MNHEY and CDR2 as SMNVEV (reference sequence). J lost 4 bases, V lost 5 bases, and 3 bases had no gene match. The DNA of the CDR3 is TGTGCCAGCAGTAGCCTAGCGGGGAAAAACATTCAGTACTTC. This translates into CASSSLAGKNIQYF.

At least ten counts were recorded for this clonotype. J is TRBJ2-1 and V is TRBV7-9; D is unclear. With 7 bases removed from V and 6 bases from J, the gap between germline ends came to 10 bases. The CDR3 is 12 amino acids. CDR1 is SEHNR and CDR2 is FQNEAQ in the germline V gene (reference sequence). CDR3 nucleotides: TGTGCCAGCAACATGGACCCCAATGAGCAGTTCTTC. Protein: CASNMDPNEQFF.

This chain uses TRBV5-1 with TRBJ1-1; 7 positions agree with TRBD1. J lost 7 bases, V lost 3 bases, and 6 bases had no gene match. The CDR3 length is 13 residues. Per the germline V gene, CDR1 is SGHRS and CDR2 is YFSETQ. CDR3 protein: CASSYGTDREAFF. CDR3 in DNA: TGCGCCAGCAGCTATGGGACAGACCGTGAAGCTTTCTTT.

There are a few counts of this clonotype. This chain links TRBV12-3 or TRBV12-4 with TRBJ1-2; D not certain. The germline V and J ends were trimmed by 5 bases and 9 bases, with 19 bases remaining between them. The CDR3 totals 14 residues. CDR3: CASSLQNLGRSYTF. CDR3 sequence (DNA): TGTGCCAGCAGTCTCCAAAATTTGGGGAGAAGCTACACCTTC.

This clonotype was observed at least ten times. The CDR3 DNA follows: TGCGCCAGCAGCTTGATGTTAACTGAAGCTTTCTTT. Its translation: CASSLMLTEAFF. The rearrangement joins TRBV5-1 to TRBJ1-1; D remains unclear. Germline V gene sequence: CDR1 SGHRS, CDR2 YFSETQ. The CDR3 consists of 12 residues. V was shortened by 1 base and J by 5 bases, with 6 bases between the two germline ends. The entire variable domain, with the rest obtained from reference TRBV5-1 and TRBJ1-1, is as follows: KAGVTQTPRYLIKTRGQQVTLSCSPISGHRSVSWYQQTPGQGLQFLFEYFSETQRNKGNFPGRFSGRQFSNSRSEMNVSTLELGDSALYLCASSLMLTEAFFGQGTRLTVV.

This clonotype was picked up many times. Here the CDR3 DNA reads TGCAGTGCTAGAGCTTCAAACCGCCAAGAGACCCAGTACTTC. Its translation: CSARASNRQETQYF. The chain employs TRBV20-1 and TRBJ2-5; D remains unclear. V was clipped by 1 base and J by 1 base, with 10 bases between them. Germline CDR1 is DFQATT and CDR2 is SNEGSKA (reference sequence). This CDR3 is 14 amino acids long.